This T cell receptor beta chain came from a study of T cells in Graves' hyperthyroidism and ophthalmopathy. The CDR3 has 10 residues if both end residues are counted. CDR1 and CDR2 from the germline V gene are SGHTA and FQGNSA. This clonotype was counted between two and nine times. The conserved final phenylalanine or tryptophan is absent from the CDR3, which likely points to a read error. The DNA is omitted, as the CDR3 cannot be located on it reliably, and the CDR3 follows TCRdb's listing. The investigators amplified TCR beta CDR3 regions from RNA transcripts. A set of HTBI primers served as the primers for a first-round RT-PCR of the TCR CDR3. Each CDR3 protein gets one entry after TCRdb re-called the multiplex PCR reads with MiXCR. The sample contains tens of thousands of distinct CDR3 sequences, 45% to 65% of which appear only once.

This TCR was recovered from a young man with Graves' hyperthyroidism. What was sequenced was peripheral blood or thyroid tissue (not recorded which). This chain uses TRBV7-2 with TRBJ2-5; the D call of TRBD1 is as the table states it, not checked on the DNA. CDR3 residues: CASSPGTGNT.